A single sample gave rise to the 25 T cell receptor beta chains below, sequenced in a study. Tregs were sorted as CD4+CD25+CD127-/low cells. TCRdb ran MiXCR on the 5' RACE reads and lists one entry per CDR3 protein. The data show tens of thousands of distinct CDR3 sequences, 20% to 30% seen once. Material: tumor-infiltrating Tregs sorted from the breast tumor. These receptors were collected from a female donor with breast cancer.

This chain links TRBV14 with TRBJ2-7; maybe TRBD1 (5 bases). V lost 0 bases to trimming and J lost 5 bases, with 8 bases between them. Germline loops: CDR1 SGHDN, CDR2 FVKESK. The CDR3 totals 13 residues. The CDR3 DNA reads TGTGCCAGCAGCCAAGACAGGGTTGACGAGCAGTACTTC. This encodes CASSQDRVDEQYF.

A word on this clonotype: This likely comes from a read error, as the CDR3 has no conserved phenylalanine or tryptophan at its end. The DNA is omitted, as the CDR3 cannot be located on it reliably, and the CDR3 follows TCRdb's listing. This chain uses TRBV6-5 with TRBJ1-2. CDR1 MNHEY and CDR2 SVGAGI come from the germline V gene. The CDR3 numbers 15 amino acids, ends counted. CDR3: CASSYSKTKNYGYAI.

Concerning this clonotype: A much larger clone sits a single nucleotide away, making a read error possible. The chain combines TRBV10-1 with TRBJ1-5; D might be TRBD1 (6 bases). The CDR3 covers 15 residues. The germline V gene encodes CDR1 WNHNN and CDR2 SYGVQD (reference sequence). Deletions cut 7 bases from V and 5 bases from J, with 18 bases between. CDR3 coding DNA: TGCGCCAGCACTGGGACACATCATAGGTATCAGCCCCAGCATTTT. Translation: CASTGTHHRYQPQHF.

This clonotype was seen once. The gene calls are TRBV7-9 and TRBJ2-1; 12 positions match TRBD2. There are 14 residues in the CDR3. The germline CDR1 and CDR2 sequences are SEHNR and FQNEAQ (reference sequence). V trimming: 4 bases; J trimming: 8 bases; junction bases outside the gene matches: 3. This CDR3 is CASSSSGRGDEQFF. The CDR3 DNA is TGTGCCAGCAGCTCTAGCGGGAGGGGGGATGAGCAGTTCTTC.

This clonotype was picked up a small number of times. One junction end disagrees with the germline gene, perhaps due to a read error. The chain couples TRBV6-5 to TRBJ1-6; D gene uncertain. This CDR3 region has 13 residues. Germline V gene sequence: CDR1 MNHEY, CDR2 SVGAGI. Here the CDR3 reads CAGSRSYNSPLHF. The CDR3 DNA reads TGTGCCGGCAGTCGGAGCTATAATTCACCCCTCCACTTT.

The sample holds one count of this clonotype. V gene TRBV5-1 combines with J gene TRBJ1-1, with D possibly TRBD1 on 5 matching bases. Trimming stripped 3 bases from V and 1 base from J, with 16 bases between. CDR1 is SGHRS, CDR2 YFSETQ, per germline. CDR3 length equals 16 residues. The CDR3 sequence is CASSSAGTSGNTEAFF. The CDR3 DNA sequence: TGCGCCAGCAGCTCGGCGGGGACTAGCGGGAACACTGAAGCTTTCTTT.

This clonotype was seen many times. The CDR3 spells CASSLASHPSYEQYF. The DNA for the CDR3 is TGTGCCAGCAGTTTAGCTTCCCATCCCTCCTACGAGCAGTACTTC. The V call is TRBV27, the J call TRBJ2-7; no reliable D call. The length of the CDR3 is 15 residues. Germline lookup yields CDR1 MNHEY and CDR2 SMNVEV (reference sequence). The V gene lost 2 bases and the J gene lost 0 bases, with 11 bases spanning the gap.

This clonotype appeared a few times. A much larger clone differs from this one at a single base, so this may be a read error. CDR3 residues: CASSFSAASSYSEQFF. The CDR3 region has the DNA TGTGCCAGCAGCTTTAGCGCCGCCAGCTCCTACAGTGAGCAGTTCTTC. The rearrangement links TRBV7-2 to TRBJ2-1, with D possibly being TRBD2 (5 bases). The CDR3 totals 16 residues. CDR1 and CDR2 from the germline V gene are SGHTA and FQGNSA.

In this sample, this clonotype turned up a few times. This sequence joins TRBV20-1 and TRBJ2-1; a weak D match, TRBD2 (6 bases). The germline V and J ends were trimmed by 0 bases and 0 bases, with 12 bases remaining between them. Germline V lookup: CDR1 DFQATT, CDR2 SNEGSKA (reference sequence). This CDR3 spans 16 amino acids. The CDR3 sequence is CSARDVAGISYNEQFF. The CDR3 bases are TGCAGTGCTAGAGATGTTGCGGGAATCTCCTACAATGAGCAGTTCTTC.

The V call is TRBV5-1, the J call TRBJ2-3; maybe TRBD2 (6 bases). This CDR3 has 15 residues. Trimming shortened V by 4 bases and J by 2 bases, and 14 bases separated the two germline ends. Per the germline V gene, CDR1 is SGHRS and CDR2 is YFSETQ. CDR3: CASSRDFPDTDTQYF. The CDR3 DNA is TGCGCCAGCAGCCGGGACTTCCCAGACACAGATACGCAGTATTTT.

Concerning this clonotype: The junction shows a germline mismatch at one end, possibly a read error. The chain carries TRBV5-1 and TRBJ2-3; no reliable D call. CDR1 and CDR2 from the germline V gene are SGHRS and YFSETQ. The CDR3 contains 13 residues. CDR3 loop: CASSLATGDTRYF. CDR3 DNA sequence: TGCGCCAGCAGCTTGGCGACTGGGGATACGCGGTACTTT.

At least ten counts were recorded for this clonotype. This chain joins TRBV6-5 and TRBJ2-7; D assignment may be TRBD1 or TRBD2 (5 bases each). Germline CDR1 reads MNHEY; CDR2 reads SVGAGI. V was clipped by 0 bases and J by 4 bases, with 19 bases between them. This CDR3 is 17 amino acids long. The CDR3 bases are TGTGCCAGCAGTTACTCTATCTCCGGGACCCCGGCGTACGAGCAGTACTTC. This sequence encodes CASSYSISGTPAYEQYF.

V is TRBV20-1 and J is TRBJ2-1; D not resolved. Germline-derived CDR1 and CDR2 are DFQATT and SNEGSKA (reference sequence). CDR3 length: 12 amino acids. V lost 3 bases to trimming and J lost 10 bases, with 13 bases between them. The CDR3 reads CSARLPTREQFF. The CDR3 DNA is TGCAGTGCTAGGTTGCCGACCCGGGAGCAGTTCTTC.

This clonotype was counted between two and nine times. V gene TRBV18 combines with J gene TRBJ2-1; 11 positions match TRBD2. This CDR3 has 16 amino acids. CDR1 is KGHSH and CDR2 is LQKENI in the germline V gene. Losses at the gene ends were 4 bases for V and 8 bases for J; bases not matched to a gene: 10. The CDR3 sequence: CASSRRLAGGVDEQFF. DNA of the CDR3: TGTGCCAGCTCACGAAGGCTAGCGGGAGGCGTTGATGAGCAGTTCTTC.

The chain joins TRBV4-2 to TRBJ2-3, with D hard to call. Between the trimmed V and J ends, which lost 4 bases and 4 bases, there was a span of 12 bases. Germline CDR1 reads LGHNA; CDR2 reads YNFKEQ. This CDR3 has 14 residues. CDR3 protein: CASSPQSGPDTQYF. CDR3 DNA: TGTGCCAGCAGCCCTCAATCGGGCCCAGATACGCAGTATTTT.

Notes on this clonotype: This CDR3 is missing its conserved last phenylalanine or tryptophan, likely due to a read error. This sequence joins TRBV30 and TRBJ1-1; TRBD1 agrees at 7 bases. Germline V gene lookup returns CDR1 GTSNPN and CDR2 SVGIG (reference sequence). The CDR3 sequence is 13 residues long. In nucleotides, the CDR3 is TGTGCCTCGTCGACAGGGCTGAACACAGAAGCTTTCCTT. Amino acids: CASSTGLNTEAFL.

Comment on this clonotype: One base away lies a much larger clone, so this may be a sequencing read error. V and J are TRBV19 and TRBJ2-1; D may correspond to TRBD1 or TRBD2 (6 bases each). The CDR3 is 15 residues long. V lost 6 bases and J 5 bases, leaving 17 bases between the germline ends. Germline CDR1 and CDR2: LNHDA and SQIVND (reference sequence). The CDR3 sequence is CASRGIGGPNNEQFF. CDR3 in DNA: TGTGCCAGTAGGGGGATAGGGGGGCCGAACAATGAGCAGTTCTTC. Complete variable domain (other parts from reference TRBV19 and TRBJ2-1): DGGITQSPKYLFRKEGQNVTLSCEQNLNHDAMYWYRQDPGQGLRLIYYSQIVNDFQKGDIAEGYSVSREKKESFPLTVTSAQKNPTAFYLCASRGIGGPNNEQFFGPGTRLTVL.

This clonotype has a count of ten or more. This chain joins TRBV5-1 and TRBJ1-1; possibly TRBD1 for D (6 bases). The CDR3 is made up of 14 amino acids. V shed 0 bases and J shed 5 bases, with 11 bases lying between them. Germline assignment: CDR1 SGHRS and CDR2 YFSETQ. The CDR3, as DNA: TGCGCCAGCAGCTTGGACCTAAGGGGGACTGAAGCTTTCTTT. Amino acids: CASSLDLRGTEAFF. The full variable domain, in which reference TRBV5-1 and TRBJ1-1 provide the parts outside the CDR3, is KAGVTQTPRYLIKTRGQQVTLSCSPISGHRSVSWYQQTPGQGLQFLFEYFSETQRNKGNFPGRFSGRQFSNSRSEMNVSTLELGDSALYLCASSLDLRGTEAFFGQGTRLTVV.

This clonotype was seen repeatedly, ten times or more. The chain links TRBV20-1 to TRBJ2-7; TRBD2 matches at 16 bases. The germline V gene encodes CDR1 DFQATT and CDR2 SNEGSKA (reference sequence). The CDR3 covers 16 residues. The trim removed 6 bases at V and 4 bases at J, leaving 9 bases unmatched. CDR3 coding DNA: TGCAGTGCCCAGGGACTAGCGGGAGGGCTCGTGTACGAGCAGTACTTC. It is translated as CSAQGLAGGLVYEQYF.

The count of this clonotype is one. A read error may explain this, as a much larger clone is one base away. The rearrangement uses TRBV6-6 and TRBJ1-5; perhaps TRBD1 as D (6 bases). Germline V CDR1 and CDR2: MNHNY, SVGAGI (reference sequence). The CDR3 spans 13 residues. The CDR3 region has the DNA TGTGCCAGCAGTTACGGGGAAGGGGGGCCCCGGCATTTT. Translation gives CASSYGEGGPRHF.

The sample holds one count of this clonotype. At one boundary the junction diverges from the germline segment, which might be a read error. V usage is TRBV7-3 and J usage is TRBJ2-1; 11 bases are a match to TRBD2. The CDR3 sequence is 17 residues long. Germline CDR1 and CDR2: SGHTA and FQGTGA. CDR3 amino acids: CAGSLTGLAVTYNEQFF. In DNA, the CDR3 is TGTGCCGGCAGCTTAACGGGACTAGCGGTTACCTACAACGAGCAGTTCTTC.

CDR3 loop: CASRRLAQLYNEQFF. The CDR3 DNA reads TGTGCCAGCAGGAGACTAGCACAACTATACAATGAGCAGTTCTTC. V usage is TRBV6-1 and J usage is TRBJ2-1; 7 bases agree with TRBD2. V gave up 6 bases and J gave up 4 bases; unmatched junction bases: 9. The germline V gene encodes CDR1 MNHNS and CDR2 SASEGT. CDR3 length equals 15 residues.

J is TRBJ2-1 and V is TRBV7-9; the D gene is possibly TRBD1 (6 bases). The CDR3 length is 15 residues. In germline, CDR1 is SEHNR, CDR2 FQNEAQ (reference sequence). V was clipped by 5 bases and J by 6 bases, with 17 bases between them. CDR3 sequence reads: CASSVGTLFCNEQFF. CDR3 sequence (DNA): TGTGCCAGCAGCGTCGGGACACTTTTCTGCAATGAGCAGTTCTTC.

The chain uses TRBV11-2 and TRBJ2-7; a weak D match, TRBD2 (5 bases). V was cut by 5 bases and J by 3 bases, with 11 bases left in between. Germline V CDR1 and CDR2: SGHAT, FQNNGV. CDR3 length equals 13 residues. CDR3 bases: TGTGCCAGCAGCCGCGGACGGGACTACGAGCAGTACTTC. It codes for CASSRGRDYEQYF.

This clonotype was detected ten times or more. The J gene is TRBJ2-7, the V gene TRBV7-7; possibly TRBD1 or TRBD2 for D (6 bases each). Trimming removed 4 bases from V and 7 bases from J, with 23 bases in between. Germline CDR1 reads SSHAT; CDR2 reads FNYEAQ (reference sequence). The CDR3 has 16 residues. CDR3 loop: CASSSSGGHRLREQYF. The CDR3 region has the DNA TGTGCCAGCAGCTCGTCCGGGGGACACAGGCTAAGGGAGCAGTACTTC.